The clone carrying this T cell receptor beta chain was picked up one time. This sample was included in a study of blood T cell repertoires in COVID-19. Whole-study context: Researchers got acute and convalescent COVID-19 samples from the United States, Italy and Spain.

In the authors' workflow: Estimates of nucleated cell counts were drawn from the amplification of reference gene primers. Only in-frame clones appear in the TCRdb table, and some are missing; sequencing was by immunoSEQ multiplex PCR. The V and J calls and the clone size are those of that table, but D and trimming were determined from the DNA. Among about 280,000 clones listed, 65% to 90% were seen once. CDR1 and CDR2 (germline): SGHTA, FQGTGA. Germline trimming cut 3 bases from V and 5 bases from J; bases unmatched to any gene: 10. The CDR3 is 16 residues long. The sample taken for sequencing was peripheral blood. The J gene is TRBJ2-5, the V gene TRBV7-3, with 9 nucleotides matching TRBD1. This TCR derives from a man aged 50 to 60 with active or convalescent COVID-19. As DNA, the CDR3 is TGTGCCAGCAGCTTCAAGGGCACAGGGGGCTGGGAGACCCAGTACTTC. Its translation: CASSFKGTGGWETQYF.